The 8 T cell receptor beta chains in this list originate from one sample, sequenced in a study of cytomegalovirus exposure and HLA in healthy donors. The PCR ran on 60 Vbeta and 13 Jbeta primers. Sequencing used immunoSEQ multiplex PCR; TCRdb keeps in-frame clones, though not all of them. The sample yields under 250,000 clones, about 88% seen once. Material for sequencing was PBMCs. The receptor set was obtained from a girl aged 2-10 years in good health and CMV-seronegative.

The rearrangement links TRBV6-1 to TRBJ1-5, with 8 bases matching TRBD1. The CDR3 length is 13 residues. Germline V gene lookup returns CDR1 MNHNS and CDR2 SASEGT. V lost 4 bases and J lost 8; bases outside the gene matches: 4. In nucleotides, the CDR3 is TGTGCCAGCAGTGTGAACAGGGGGGAGCCCCAGCATTTT. This encodes CASSVNRGEPQHF.

The table lists this clone with a few counts. This chain links TRBV4-1 with TRBJ1-2; the D is unclear. The CDR3 consists of 16 residues. V lost 0 bases to trimming and J lost 5 bases, with 16 bases between them. Per the germline V gene, CDR1 is MGHRA and CDR2 is YSYEKL. DNA for the CDR3: TGCGCCAGCAGCCAAGATTCGGAGGGTCCCTATTATGGCTACACCTTC. This gives the protein CASSQDSEGPYYGYTF.

This chain uses TRBV4-1 with TRBJ2-5; possibly TRBD2 for D (6 bases). The CDR3 has 14 residues. V shed 1 base and J shed 4 bases, with 10 bases lying between them. Looked up from germline, CDR1 is MGHRA and CDR2 is YSYEKL. The CDR3 protein is CASSQAWGVETQYF. In DNA form, the CDR3 reads TGCGCCAGCAGCCAAGCGTGGGGGGTAGAGACCCAGTACTTC.

This chain uses TRBV5-1 with TRBJ2-1, with 10 bases aligning to TRBD2. Germline V gives CDR1 SGHRS, CDR2 YFSETQ. This CDR3 has 15 residues. Germline trimming cut 2 bases from V and 5 bases from J; bases unmatched to any gene: 4. The CDR3 DNA reads as TGCGCCAGCAGCTTCGGTAGCGGGGGGCACAATGAGCAGTTCTTC. This codes for CASSFGSGGHNEQFF.

J is TRBJ2-5 and V is TRBV15; a weak D match, TRBD1 (5 bases). V shed 8 bases and J shed 2 bases, with 9 bases lying between them. The CDR3 is 12 amino acids. Looked up from germline, CDR1 is LNHNV and CDR2 is YYDKDF (reference sequence). The CDR3 bases are TGTGCCACCGCAACAGGTCAAGAGACCCAGTACTTC. Translating gives CATATGQETQYF. The whole variable domain, filled in from reference TRBV15 and TRBJ2-5, reads DAMVIQNPRYQVTQFGKPVTLSCSQTLNHNVMYWYQQKSSQAPKLLFHYYDKDFNNEADTPDNFQSRRPNTSFCFLDIRSPGLGDTAMYLCATATGQETQYFGPGTRLLVL.

CDR3 in DNA: TGTGCCAGCAGCTCACAGGGGATGAACACTGAAGCTTTCTTT. Its translation: CASSSQGMNTEAFF. V is TRBV5-4 and J is TRBJ1-1; 7 bases agree with TRBD1. The junction had 2 bases not matched to a gene; V was cut back by 3 bases and J by 0 bases. Germline CDR1 is SGHNT and CDR2 is YYREEE (reference sequence). The CDR3 runs to 14 residues. Using reference TRBV5-4 and TRBJ1-1 for the parts outside the CDR3, the full variable domain is ETGVTQSPTHLIKTRGQQVTLRCSSQSGHNTVSWYQQALGQGPQFIFQYYREEENGRGNFPPRFSGLQFPNYSSELNVNALELDDSALYLCASSSQGMNTEAFFGQGTRLTVV.

The V gene is TRBV5-1, the J gene TRBJ2-5; TRBD1 agrees at 10 bases. The J call is uncertain, as TRBJ2-7 better fits the DNA end. This CDR3 is 16 amino acids long. Germline-derived CDR1 and CDR2 are SGHRS and YFSETQ. The CDR3 spells CASSGGRDRGSYEQYF. CDR3 DNA sequence: TGCGCCAGCAGCGGAGGCCGGGACAGGGGATCCTACGAGCAGTACTTC.

V is TRBV30 and J is TRBJ2-3, with a weak D call TRBD2 (7 bases). The V end lost 0 bases, the J end lost 2 bases, and 15 bases lay between the germline ends. Looked up from germline, CDR1 is GTSNPN and CDR2 is SVGIG (reference sequence). The CDR3 runs to 16 residues. The CDR3 DNA sequence: TGTGCCTGGAGTGTTTTAGGGGGGGGCCCCACAGATACGCAGTATTTT. Translated, it gives CAWSVLGGGPTDTQYF.